The 13 T cell receptor beta chains below all came from one sample that was sequenced in a study of fetal regulatory T cell absence and autoimmunity. TCRdb's copy holds only in-frame clones and misses some; the assay was immunoSEQ multiplex PCR. The top ten clones hold roughly 2% of a sample with about 95,000 clones, about 78% of them seen once. The sequencing input was pancreas tissue. These receptors all stem from a male donor with IPEX syndrome.

The chain employs TRBV7-6 and TRBJ2-5, with no clear D. The germline V gene has CDR1 SGHVS and CDR2 FNYEAQ. V lost 2 bases, J lost 3 bases, and 16 bases lay in between. The CDR3 is made up of 16 amino acids. Written as DNA, the CDR3 is TGTGCCAGCAGCTTAAATACACCGATTCTTAAAGAGACCCAGTACTTC. Amino acids: CASSLNTPILKETQYF.

This chain connects TRBV9 to TRBJ2-3; 16 bases line up with TRBD2. This CDR3 comprises 21 residues. CDR1 is SGDLS, CDR2 YYNGEE, per germline. V shed 2 bases and J 3 bases; nucleotides not matched to a gene: 15. CDR3 sequence reads: CASSVPSGTSGGAGGTDTQYF. CDR3 DNA sequence: TGTGCCAGCAGCGTCCCTTCCGGGACTAGCGGGGGGGCCGGTGGGACAGATACGCAGTATTTT.

The chain combines TRBV6-5 with TRBJ2-7; the match to TRBD1 covers 7 bases. CDR3 size: 13 residues. The germline V gene encodes CDR1 MNHEY and CDR2 SVGAGI. With V trimmed by 9 bases and J by 0 bases, 5 bases remained unmatched. The CDR3 protein is CARDRTGSYEQYF. The CDR3 bases are TGTGCCAGAGACCGGACAGGCTCCTACGAGCAGTACTTC.

The chain couples TRBV13 to TRBJ2-5; 7 bases match TRBD2. The germline CDR1 and CDR2 sequences are PRHDT and FYEKMQ (reference sequence). V shed 5 bases and J 2 bases; nucleotides not matched to a gene: 11. This CDR3 has 16 amino acids. The CDR3, as DNA: TGTGCCAGCAGCCTCGCGGGGGACCGTAGTCAAGAGACCCAGTACTTC. Translated, it gives CASSLAGDRSQETQYF.

The rearrangement links TRBV11-2 to TRBJ2-7, with a possible D match to TRBD2 (6 bases). Between the trimmed V and J ends, which lost 9 bases and 4 bases, there was a span of 19 bases. The CDR3 totals 14 residues. Germline V gives CDR1 SGHAT, CDR2 FQNNGV. Here the CDR3 DNA reads TGTGCCAGTAGGGGTGGGGGAGGCCCATACGAGCAGTACTTC. This sequence encodes CASRGGGGPYEQYF.

This clone came up a few times. V usage is TRBV6-6 and J usage is TRBJ2-3; 9 nucleotides line up with TRBD1. J gave up 2 bases and V 6 bases, and 6 bases lay outside the gene matches. Germline CDR1 reads MNHNY; CDR2 reads SVGAGI (reference sequence). The CDR3 has 15 amino acids. Here the CDR3 reads CASSPHRGLTDTQYF. As DNA, the CDR3 is TGTGCCAGCAGCCCCCACAGGGGGCTCACAGATACGCAGTATTTT.

This clone was detected once. J is TRBJ2-3 and V is TRBV5-1, with D possibly TRBD1 on 5 matching bases. This CDR3 is 15 amino acids long. Trimming removed 5 bases from V and 0 bases from J, with 13 bases in between. Germline lookup yields CDR1 SGHRS and CDR2 YFSETQ. The CDR3 here is CASSSGAGSTDTQYF. Written as DNA, the CDR3 is TGCGCCAGCAGTAGTGGGGCAGGGAGCACAGATACGCAGTATTTT.

J is TRBJ2-2 and V is TRBV10-3, with 14 nucleotides matching TRBD2. This CDR3 contains 17 residues. Per germline, CDR1 ENHRY and CDR2 SYGVKD. With 6 bases clipped from V and 8 bases from J, the junction kept 11 bases outside the gene matches. The CDR3 reads CAISSGLAGGRGGELFF. The CDR3 DNA sequence: TGTGCCATCAGCTCAGGACTAGCGGGAGGCCGGGGAGGGGAGCTGTTTTTT.

The rearrangement links TRBV9 to TRBJ1-1; unclear D gene. Germline CDR1 SGDLS, CDR2 YYNGEE. This CDR3 is 14 amino acids long. Trimming left V 0 bases short and J 0 bases short, with 6 bases between. DNA of the CDR3: TGTGCCAGCAGCGTAGCTGTGGTGAACACTGAAGCTTTCTTT. Translated: CASSVAVVNTEAFF.

V gene TRBV7-2 combines with J gene TRBJ2-5; 13 bases agree with TRBD2. V dropped 6 bases and J dropped 5; count of bases not matched to a gene: 0. There are 13 residues in the CDR3. Germline-derived CDR1 and CDR2 are SGHTA and FQGNSA. The CDR3 is CASRLAGGETQYF. The CDR3 nucleotides are TGTGCCAGCAGACTAGCGGGGGGGGAGACCCAGTACTTC.

The genes are TRBV15 and TRBJ2-5; TRBD2 agrees at 9 bases. CDR1 and CDR2 (germline): LNHNV, YYDKDF (reference sequence). The CDR3 has 18 amino acids. Losses at the gene ends were 3 bases for V and 5 bases for J; bases not matched to a gene: 16. CDR3 DNA sequence: TGTGCCACCAGCAGGTGGGCTAGCGGGGCTACGGTGGTTGAGACCCAGTACTTC. This codes for CATSRWASGATVVETQYF.

The rearrangement uses TRBV10-3 and TRBJ2-7, with D unresolved. CDR1 is ENHRY, CDR2 SYGVKD, per germline. V was cut by 2 bases and J by 2 bases, with 10 bases left in between. The CDR3 totals 14 residues. In nucleotides, the CDR3 is TGTGCCATCAGTGAGGGGCGCGGCCCCTACGAGCAGTACTTC. It yields the protein CAISEGRGPYEQYF.

This chain uses TRBV5-8 with TRBJ1-6, with D unresolved. Trimming cost V 2 bases and J 0 bases, with 18 bases left between them. CDR1 is SGHTS, CDR2 YDEGEE, per germline. The CDR3 loop spans 19 amino acids. CDR3 nucleotide sequence: TGTGCCAGCAGCTTTGAAGGGAAAACTCACCGCTCCTATAATTCACCCCTCCACTTT. It specifies CASSFEGKTHRSYNSPLHF.